These 28 T cell receptor beta chains were sequenced from one sample in a study of Graves' ophthalmopathy and Graves' hyperthyroidism. Using RNA transcripts, the TCR beta CDR3 regions were amplified. HTBI primers were used in a first-round RT-PCR, which preceded a second-round multiplex PCR. Each CDR3 protein gets one entry after TCRdb re-called the multiplex PCR reads with MiXCR. The sample contains 600,000 to 700,000 distinct CDR3 sequences, approximately 39% of which appear only once. Sequenced: peripheral blood. The receptors were gathered from an adult man with Graves' ophthalmopathy.

The sample holds many counts of this clonotype. The V and J genes are TRBV7-2 and TRBJ1-1; D might be TRBD1 (5 bases). CDR3 length: 16 residues. The germline V and J ends were trimmed by 5 bases and 3 bases, with 19 bases remaining between them. Germline CDR1 is SGHTA and CDR2 is FQGNSA. CDR3 sequence: CASSGDSDFLYTEAFF. The CDR3 nucleotides read TGTGCCAGCAGCGGGGACTCGGATTTCCTGTACACTGAAGCTTTCTTT.

Turning to this clonotype: It may be a read error: a sequence one base away is much more abundant. The gene calls are TRBV2 and TRBJ2-2, with 12 bases lining up with TRBD2. This CDR3 has 16 residues. Germline V gene data show CDR1 as SNHLY and CDR2 as FYNNEI. Here the CDR3 DNA reads TGTGCCAGTAGTGGCCGGACTAGCGGGGACACCGGGGAGCTGTTTTTT. Protein product: CASSGRTSGDTGELFF.

Worth noting for this clonotype: This may come from a read error, since a much larger clone is one base off. The chain recombines TRBV5-1 with TRBJ2-5, with D maybe TRBD1 (5 bases). There are 14 residues in the CDR3. V lost 3 bases to trimming and J lost 5 bases, with 14 bases between them. Germline V gene data show CDR1 as SGHRS and CDR2 as YFSETQ. The CDR3 sequence is CASSWIGVGETQYF. CDR3 DNA: TGCGCCAGCAGCTGGATAGGGGTCGGTGAGACCCAGTACTTC. The full variable domain, in which reference TRBV5-1 and TRBJ2-5 provide the parts outside the CDR3, is KAGVTQTPRYLIKTRGQQVTLSCSPISGHRSVSWYQQTPGQGLQFLFEYFSETQRNKGNFPGRFSGRQFSNSRSEMNVSTLELGDSALYLCASSWIGVGETQYFGPGTRLLVL.

The chain joins TRBV2 to TRBJ1-2; TRBD1 is a possible D gene (5 bases). V gave up 7 bases and J gave up 7 bases, with 16 bases separating them. Germline CDR1 SNHLY, CDR2 FYNNEI. The CDR3 extends over 13 amino acids. CDR3 DNA: TGTGCCAGCAAGTATGAGGGGCGCGCTGGCTACACCTTC. Translated: CASKYEGRAGYTF.

Comments on this clonotype: A junction end diverges from the germline sequence, so it may reflect a read error. This sequence joins TRBV7-7 and TRBJ2-5; 8 bases are shared with TRBD1. This CDR3 has 16 amino acids. CDR1 and CDR2 from the germline V gene are SSHAT and FNYEAQ (reference sequence). The CDR3 coding sequence is TGTGCTAGCAGCACCTCGACAGGGGACACCGGGGAGACCCAGTACTTC. Amino acid sequence: CASSTSTGDTGETQYF.

V usage is TRBV7-9 and J usage is TRBJ1-1; a weak D match, TRBD1 (6 bases). Germline CDR1 SEHNR, CDR2 FQNEAQ (reference sequence). This CDR3 contains 19 residues. The V end was cut by 5 bases, the J end by 1 base, with 26 bases between. CDR3 sequence (DNA): TGTGCCAGCAGCCAACAGTTGATTTTTGGGGGCTTAGAGAACACTGAAGCTTTCTTT. Residues: CASSQQLIFGGLENTEAFF.

This clonotype was picked up many times. The chain couples TRBV20-1 to TRBJ1-2; 7 nucleotides agree with TRBD1. V shed 2 bases and J 6 bases; nucleotides not matched to a gene: 9. Germline V CDR1 and CDR2: DFQATT, SNEGSKA (reference sequence). The CDR3 is made up of 14 amino acids. For the CDR3, the DNA is TGCAGTGCTAGACTAGCGGACAGGCGAAATGGCTACACCTTC. Translation gives CSARLADRRNGYTF.

This clonotype occurred a few times. The J gene is TRBJ1-2, the V gene TRBV20-1; D not resolved. Germline CDR1 DFQATT, CDR2 SNEGSKA (reference sequence). Deletions cut 6 bases from V and 6 bases from J, with 20 bases between. The CDR3 is 14 amino acids. CDR3 bases: TGCAGTGCGGGAGGGAGCCCCTTATTGGATGGCTACACCTTC. Its protein product is CSAGGSPLLDGYTF.

This CDR3 is CSAGGINSNQPQHF. CDR3 nucleotides: TGCAGTGCTGGCGGCATTAATAGCAATCAGCCCCAGCATTTT. The chain has TRBV20-1 and TRBJ1-5; no reliable D call. The CDR3 is made up of 14 amino acids. V dropped 5 bases and J dropped 0 bases, with 11 bases sitting between them. Germline CDR1 is DFQATT and CDR2 is SNEGSKA (reference sequence).

The V call is TRBV29-1, the J call TRBJ1-1; D is undetermined. Germline lookup yields CDR1 SQVTM and CDR2 ANQGSEA. CDR3 length: 11 residues. Trimming left V 8 bases short and J 4 bases short, with 11 bases between. The CDR3 loop is CSTSLGTEAFF. CDR3 DNA: TGCAGCACCTCCTTGGGCACTGAAGCTTTCTTT.

Many counts were recorded for this clonotype. The chain joins TRBV16 to TRBJ1-2; D may be TRBD1 (5 bases). Germline values: CDR1 KGHSY, CDR2 FQNENV. The CDR3 is made up of 14 amino acids. Trimming stripped 2 bases from V and 1 base from J, with 8 bases between. The DNA of the CDR3 is TGTGCCAGCAGCCAAGTTGACAGTAACTATGGCTACACCTTC. This codes for CASSQVDSNYGYTF. The full variable domain, with the rest looked up from reference TRBV16 and TRBJ1-2, is GEEVAQTPKHLVRGEGQKAKLYCAPIKGHSYVFWYQQVLKNEFKFLISFQNENVFDETGMPKERFSAKCLPNSPCSLEIQATKLEDSAVYFCASSQVDSNYGYTFGSGTRLTVV.

This clonotype was seen a single time. The conserved phenylalanine or tryptophan is not found at the CDR3 terminus, so this likely reflects a read error. The J gene is TRBJ1-2, the V gene TRBV7-9; D gene unclear. With 5 bases removed from V and 5 bases from J, the gap between germline ends came to 15 bases. CDR1 is SEHNR, CDR2 FQNEAQ, per germline (reference sequence). This CDR3 has 14 residues. In nucleotides, the CDR3 is TGTGCCAGCAGCCCTATGGTCGGGGATTATGGCTACACCTAC. Translated: CASSPMVGDYGYTY.

This clonotype has ten or more counts. This sequence joins TRBV19 and TRBJ2-7; possibly TRBD1 for D (6 bases). V was trimmed by 8 bases and J by 2 bases, leaving 16 bases between them. The CDR3 sequence is 14 residues long. The germline V gene encodes CDR1 LNHDA and CDR2 SQIVND (reference sequence). The chain's CDR3 is CASRETGSPYEQYF. The CDR3, as DNA: TGTGCCAGTCGGGAAACAGGGTCTCCCTACGAGCAGTACTTC. The full variable domain, with the rest looked up from reference TRBV19 and TRBJ2-7, is DGGITQSPKYLFRKEGQNVTLSCEQNLNHDAMYWYRQDPGQGLRLIYYSQIVNDFQKGDIAEGYSVSREKKESFPLTVTSAQKNPTAFYLCASRETGSPYEQYFGPGTRLTVT.

V is TRBV5-1 and J is TRBJ1-1; D is unclear. This CDR3 comprises 16 residues. CDR1 and CDR2 (germline): SGHRS, YFSETQ. Deletions cut 4 bases from V and 5 bases from J, with 21 bases between. This CDR3 is CASSPRSGGKNTEAFF. The CDR3 DNA reads TGCGCCAGCAGCCCAAGAAGTGGAGGGAAGAATACTGAAGCTTTCTTT.

This clonotype was detected many times. This chain uses TRBV11-2 with TRBJ2-5; D ambiguous. In germline, CDR1 is SGHAT, CDR2 FQNNGV. The V end lost 6 bases, the J end lost 4 bases, and 15 bases lay between the germline ends. The CDR3 is 14 residues long. CDR3 sequence (DNA): TGTGCCAGCAGTCGAGGCAGGTTTGGAGAGACCCAGTACTTC. This codes for CASSRGRFGETQYF.

This clonotype was found once. A read error is possible here, since a much larger clone lies one base away. CDR3 region: CASRSREGGETRYF. CDR3 nucleotide sequence: TGTGCCAGTCGCAGCCGGGAAGGTGGCGAGACCCGGTACTTC. The gene calls are TRBV19 and TRBJ2-5, with D perhaps TRBD2 (5 bases). Germline assignment: CDR1 LNHDA and CDR2 SQIVND (reference sequence). CDR3 length: 14 amino acids.

This clonotype has ten or more counts. This sequence joins TRBV5-1 and TRBJ2-7; D might be TRBD1 or TRBD2, each matching 5 bases. Germline lookup yields CDR1 SGHRS and CDR2 YFSETQ. V was clipped by 5 bases and J by 4 bases, with 16 bases between them. The CDR3 is made up of 14 amino acids. The CDR3 spells CASSTQGASYEQYF. The CDR3 DNA follows: TGCGCCAGCAGTACGCAGGGAGCTTCTTACGAGCAGTACTTC. Full variable domain (outside the CDR3, taken from reference TRBV5-1 and TRBJ2-7): KAGVTQTPRYLIKTRGQQVTLSCSPISGHRSVSWYQQTPGQGLQFLFEYFSETQRNKGNFPGRFSGRQFSNSRSEMNVSTLELGDSALYLCASSTQGASYEQYFGPGTRLTVT.

This clonotype is a singleton in its sample. V and J are TRBV10-3 and TRBJ1-6; D not certain. Trimming stripped 5 bases from V and 0 bases from J, with 8 bases between. The CDR3 is 15 residues long. Per the germline V gene, CDR1 is ENHRY and CDR2 is SYGVKD. CDR3 nucleotides: TGTGCCATCAGTCCCAGTTTCTCCTATAATTCACCCCTCCACTTT. It yields the protein CAISPSFSYNSPLHF.

Many counts were recorded for this clonotype. CDR3 coding DNA: TGTGCCAGCAGTTTAAGGACAGTCTACGAGCAGTACTTC. Translating it yields CASSLRTVYEQYF. The chain recombines TRBV12-3 or TRBV12-4 with TRBJ2-7; D might be TRBD1 (6 bases). The CDR3 runs 13 residues. V lost 2 bases, J lost 3 bases, and 8 bases lay in between.

J is TRBJ1-5 and V is TRBV2; TRBD1 is a possible D gene (6 bases). Between the trimmed V and J ends, which lost 7 bases and 5 bases, there was a span of 18 bases. Germline CDR1 and CDR2: SNHLY and FYNNEI. There are 15 residues in the CDR3. CDR3 sequence reads: CASNEMWGQDQPQHF. As DNA, the CDR3 is TGTGCCAGCAACGAGATGTGGGGGCAGGATCAGCCCCAGCATTTT.

This sequence joins TRBV7-3 and TRBJ1-2; weak D call: TRBD1 (5 bases). Germline CDR1 reads SGHTA; CDR2 reads FQGTGA. V was cut by 8 bases and J by 7 bases, with 14 bases left in between. The CDR3 covers 12 residues. The CDR3 region has the DNA TGTGCCAGCTCTCTTACAGGTTCTGGCTACACCTTC. It encodes CASSLTGSGYTF.

This clonotype was picked up a small number of times. This chain connects TRBV18 to TRBJ2-7; D is undetermined. CDR3 length equals 14 residues. Trimming removed 3 bases from V and 1 base from J, with 10 bases in between. Germline CDR1 reads KGHSH; CDR2 reads LQKENI. The CDR3: CASSPIPASYEQYF. CDR3 coding DNA: TGTGCCAGCTCACCGATTCCAGCATCCTACGAGCAGTACTTC.

The chain employs TRBV15 and TRBJ1-6; 9 positions agree with TRBD1. With 3 bases clipped from V and 9 bases from J, the junction kept 3 bases outside the gene matches. Per germline, CDR1 LNHNV and CDR2 YYDKDF (reference sequence). The CDR3 has 14 residues. The CDR3 DNA reads as TGTGCCACCAGCAGCGGACAGGGGAGTTCACCCCTCCACTTT. Amino acids: CATSSGQGSSPLHF.

This clonotype was seen repeatedly, ten times or more. The CDR3 protein is CASGGQVAQPQHF. For the CDR3, the DNA is TGTGCCAGTGGCGGACAGGTAGCTCAGCCCCAGCATTTT. This sequence joins TRBV19 and TRBJ1-5, with 7 nucleotides matching TRBD1. The trim removed 8 bases at V and 6 bases at J, leaving 7 bases unmatched. CDR1 and CDR2 from the germline V gene are LNHDA and SQIVND (reference sequence). CDR3 length equals 13 residues. The variable domain in full, completed from reference TRBV19 and TRBJ1-5, reads DGGITQSPKYLFRKEGQNVTLSCEQNLNHDAMYWYRQDPGQGLRLIYYSQIVNDFQKGDIAEGYSVSREKKESFPLTVTSAQKNPTAFYLCASGGQVAQPQHFGDGTRLSIL.

There are a few counts of this clonotype. The chain carries TRBV7-2 and TRBJ2-5; maybe TRBD1 (7 bases). Trimming took off 6 bases at V and 2 bases at J, with 25 bases between the two ends. The germline gives CDR1 SGHTA, CDR2 FQGNSA. The CDR3 length is 18 residues. The CDR3 DNA follows: TGTGCCAGCAGTGCCTCGATGACGTGGCGGGACAGACAAGAGACCCAGTACTTC. This encodes CASSASMTWRDRQETQYF.

The table lists this clonotype with many counts. The V and J genes are TRBV3-1 and TRBJ2-5; D remains unclear. CDR3 length equals 12 residues. Trimming left V 1 base short and J 6 bases short, with 6 bases between. The V gene's germline CDR1 is LGHDT and CDR2 YNNKEL (reference sequence). The CDR3, as DNA: TGTGCCAGCAGCCAAGCCGTCCAGACCCAGTACTTC. Its translation: CASSQAVQTQYF.

In the case of this clonotype: This may stem from a read error, because a much larger clone lies one nucleotide away. The chain employs TRBV20-1 and TRBJ2-7, with no clear D. Per the germline V gene, CDR1 is DFQATT and CDR2 is SNEGSKA (reference sequence). Trimming removed 4 bases at V and 4 bases at J, with 11 bases between. This CDR3 is 12 amino acids long. CDR3 bases: TGCAGTGCTACCCCTGAGTATTACGAGCAGTACTTC. Translating gives CSATPEYYEQYF.

The table lists this clonotype with many counts. The chain is built from TRBV11-2 and TRBJ2-5; TRBD2 matches at 7 bases. V lost 5 bases to trimming and J lost 5 bases; unmatched junction nucleotides: 5. The CDR3 is 13 amino acids. Germline-derived CDR1 and CDR2 are SGHAT and FQNNGV. The CDR3 DNA sequence: TGTGCCAGCAGCCAACTAGCGTTTGAGACCCAGTACTTC. Protein product: CASSQLAFETQYF. Drawing the rest from reference TRBV11-2 and TRBJ2-5, the complete variable domain is EAGVAQSPRYKIIEKRQSVAFWCNPISGHATLYWYQQILGQGPKLLIQFQNNGVVDDSQLPKDRFSAERLKGVDSTLKIQPAKLEDSAVYLCASSQLAFETQYFGPGTRLLVL.